The clone carrying this T cell receptor (beta chain) was seen just once. The data originate from a study of CD8+ T cells in alopecia areata. V lost 0 bases and J 3 bases, leaving 13 bases between the germline ends. Germline values: CDR1 SGDLS, CDR2 YYNGEE. This CDR3 is 15 amino acids long. Extracted RNA was reverse transcribed, and the resulting cDNA served as sequencing template. Generated by immunoSEQ multiplex PCR, the TCRdb table keeps only in-frame clones and is missing some. Here the sample spans about 200,000 clones, about three fifths being singletons. Source: CD4+ T cells sorted from blood, taken at week 0. The TCR comes from a human donor with alopecia areata. The rearrangement joins TRBV9 to TRBJ2-7; D possibly corresponds to TRBD1 (6 bases). The CDR3, as DNA: TGTGCCAGCAGCGTAGACGGGACATCGGTCTACGAGCAGTACTTC. Encoded protein: CASSVDGTSVYEQYF.